This T cell receptor (beta chain) comes out of a study of read filtering for tumor transcriptome and immune sequencing. This library used approximately 390 ng RNA and molecular barcoded adaptors spanning alpha/delta and beta/gamma chains. TCRdb independently ran MiXCR on the reads; one entry per CDR3 protein. This table has 120,000 or so distinct CDR3 sequences, 10% to 15% appearing once. CDR3 length equals 16 residues. The J segment lost 8 bases and the V segment lost 4 bases, leaving 8 bases of the junction unmatched. The germline V gene encodes CDR1 SGHRS and CDR2 YFSETQ. This clonotype was observed at least ten times.

Sequencing input: a population of CD138-negative cells sorted from bone marrow. The receptor comes from a donor at least 40 years old with multiple myeloma. This chain connects TRBV5-1 to TRBJ2-1, with 14 positions matching TRBD2. The CDR3 region is CASSPGTSGGGHEQFF. The CDR3 nucleotides read TGCGCCAGCAGCCCCGGGACTAGCGGGGGAGGGCATGAGCAGTTCTTC.